A selection of T cell receptor beta chains follows, all from one sample in a study of PD-L1 blockade in urothelial cancer. The method was immunoSEQ multiplex PCR; TCRdb's version includes in-frame clones alone and lacks a portion of them. Found here are about 45,000 clones, over 75% of them singletons; the top ten hold around 25%. The input for sequencing was PBMCs, taken around atezolizumab (anti-PD-L1) treatment. The receptors stem from a donor at least 40 years old with urothelial cancer. The conserved cysteine and the conserved F or W are not part of the CDR3 here. The D gene is left open where the match is weak.

d_call v_call cdr3_aa
NA TRBV5-4 AAGNPNTGELF
NA TRBV11-2 ASSPSGSEQY
TRBD2 TRBV9 ASSGLAGGAETQY
TRBD2 TRBV25-1 ASSEPSGRADNEQF
TRBD2 TRBV5-1 ASSWGGTSTDTQY
NA TRBV10-3 AIRPSVVLGYGYT
NA TRBV11-2 ASSLGGEETQY
NA TRBV18 ASSRVEQGGPSGANVLT
TRBD1 TRBV27 ASSFGQGAPSTEAF
NA TRBV7-9 ASSPRQKDLLNTEAF
TRBD2 TRBV27 ATHEEGRGVDEQF
NA TRBV4-3 ASSQDGLRHNEQF
TRBD1 TRBV7-3 ASSTGQGREQY
TRBD1 TRBV7-9 ASSPLWTGPNTEAF
TRBD2 TRBV14 ASSPRTSGEQF
TRBD2 TRBV4-1 ASSKEGLAYYEQY
TRBD1 TRBV7-6 ASSAGQGSYEQY
TRBD2 TRBV30 AWSGGLAGARETQY
NA TRBV12-5 ASERDSYNEQF
NA TRBV28 ASSLEAPRNTEAF
NA TRBV7-9 ASSLVGGPYSNQPQH
TRBD1 TRBV4-2 ASSQEGTGLSTDTQY
NA TRBV6-5 ASSYSAPTVAAF
NA TRBV7-9 ASSLGTTTEAF
TRBD1 TRBV7-9 ASSPPGQGAHEQY
TRBD2 TRBV4-2 ASRLAVYNEQF
TRBD1 TRBV14 ASSRRDREPRRNEQF
TRBD1 TRBV6-5 ASSSQGTDTQY
NA TRBV9 ASSPVGQGPTGELF
TRBD1 TRBV7-6 ASSLEDRASEQY
TRBD1 TRBV7-2 ASSLTGGGSNQPQH
TRBD2 TRBV28 ASSTNSGRGGEQF
TRBD1 TRBV19 ASSPDRVGGAF
NA TRBV5-1 ASSVDIQETQY
TRBD1 TRBV6-5 ASSYSSQGARGYT
NA TRBV28 ATSTGQETQY
TRBD2 TRBV28 ASSSTSGGAADTQY
TRBD1 TRBV6-5 ASSIQGPAYEQY
TRBD1 TRBV27 ASSLFRGQGFGYT
TRBD2 TRBV5-1 ASSSSTLAGSSYEQY
TRBD1 TRBV11-3 ASSHQGQGSYEQY
TRBD1 TRBV18 ASSPGQAGQPQH
TRBD1 TRBV5-6 ASRWGQSYEQY
NA TRBV6-5 ASSSGWDEQF
NA TRBV18 ASSSKGQTSSYEQY
TRBD2 TRBV27 ASRETGTSGSYEQY
NA TRBV11-3 ASSLDPAGSTEAF
TRBD1 TRBV5-6 ASRTGAGEQY
NA TRBV23-1 ASSPPGQPNTEAF
NA TRBV9 ASSPSLGPGRETQY
NA TRBV28 ASSSGGRFNQPQH
TRBD2 TRBV7-3 ASSSGLAGGTQY